Following are 3 T cell receptor beta chains from one sample sequenced in a study of PD-L1 blockade in urothelial cancer. Only in-frame clones appear in the TCRdb table, and some are missing; sequencing was by immunoSEQ multiplex PCR. The top ten clones hold 9.2% of a sample with under 95,000 clones, 84% of them seen once. As to time point: pretreatment peripheral blood. This material consisted of PBMCs, taken around atezolizumab (anti-PD-L1) treatment. These receptors all stem from a woman between 70 and 85 years old with urothelial cancer.

This sequence joins TRBV2 and TRBJ1-4; no clear D. Trimming pared 7 bases from V and 7 bases from J, leaving 10 bases between. CDR1 is SNHLY and CDR2 is FYNNEI in the germline V gene. This CDR3 has 12 residues. The CDR3 DNA sequence: TGTGCCAGCACTCCCCTTAGTGAAAAACTGTTTTTT. Amino acid sequence: CASTPLSEKLFF.

The genes are TRBV10-3 and TRBJ2-5, with TRBD1 matching over 8 bases. The CDR3 has 13 residues. With V trimmed by 9 bases and J by 4 bases, 7 bases remained unmatched. Germline V gives CDR1 ENHRY, CDR2 SYGVKD. The CDR3 region is CAIAGGLIETQYF. Written as DNA, the CDR3 is TGTGCCATTGCAGGGGGCTTAATAGAGACCCAGTACTTC.

The chain employs TRBV2 and TRBJ2-5, with D possibly matching TRBD1 (6 bases). From germline, CDR1 is SNHLY and CDR2 FYNNEI. There are 14 residues in the CDR3. The V and J ends lost 7 bases and 2 bases respectively, with 14 bases between them. CDR3 nucleotides: TGTGCCAGCACCATGATCAGGGGACAAGAGACCCAGTACTTC. Translating it yields CASTMIRGQETQYF.